Listed here is a single T cell receptor beta chain. The junction departs from germline at one end; a sequencing error may be responsible. CDR1 and CDR2 from the germline V gene are SEHNR and FQNEAQ (reference sequence). The CDR3 totals 14 residues. This entry comes from a study of cytotoxic CD8 clonotypes in ibrutinib-treated CLL. Generated by immunoSEQ multiplex PCR, the TCRdb table keeps only in-frame clones and is missing some. The sample shows some 200,000 clones, 75% to 85% of them seen only once. Sequences were derived from PBMCs, sampled after 12 months of ibrutinib treatment. The chain joins TRBV7-9 to TRBJ2-7; D is perhaps TRBD2 (6 bases). The sequence was collected from a human donor with chronic lymphocytic leukemia. The CDR3 DNA is TGCGCCAGCAGCTTGGGGGGATACTCCTACGAGCAGTACTTC. Protein: CASSLGGYSYEQYF.